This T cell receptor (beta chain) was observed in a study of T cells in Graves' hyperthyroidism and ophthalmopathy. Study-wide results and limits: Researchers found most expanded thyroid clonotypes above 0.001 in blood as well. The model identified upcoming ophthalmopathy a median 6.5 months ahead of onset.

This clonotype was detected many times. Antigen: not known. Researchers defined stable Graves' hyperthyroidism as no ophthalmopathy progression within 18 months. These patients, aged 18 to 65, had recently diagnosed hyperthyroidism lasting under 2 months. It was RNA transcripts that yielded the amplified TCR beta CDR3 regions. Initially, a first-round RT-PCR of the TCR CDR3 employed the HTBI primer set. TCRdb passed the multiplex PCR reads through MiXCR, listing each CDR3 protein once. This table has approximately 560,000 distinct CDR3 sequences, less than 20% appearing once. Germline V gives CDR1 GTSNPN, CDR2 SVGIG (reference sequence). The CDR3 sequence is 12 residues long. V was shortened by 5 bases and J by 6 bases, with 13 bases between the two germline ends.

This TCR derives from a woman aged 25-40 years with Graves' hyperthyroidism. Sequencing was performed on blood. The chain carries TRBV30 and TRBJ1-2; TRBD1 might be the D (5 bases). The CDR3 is CAWQGWSNGYTF. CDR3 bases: TGTGCCTGGCAGGGATGGTCGAATGGCTACACCTTC. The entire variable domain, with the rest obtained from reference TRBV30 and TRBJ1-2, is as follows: SQTIHQWPATLVQPVGSPLSLECTVEGTSNPNLYWYRQAAGRGLQLLFYSVGIGQISSEVPQNLSASRPQDRQFILSSKKLLLSDSGFYLCAWQGWSNGYTFGSGTRLTVV.